This T cell receptor (beta chain) was profiled in a study of T cell responses to AZD1222 COVID-19 vaccine. V trimming: 7 bases; J trimming: 6 bases; junction bases outside the gene matches: 8. Germline lookup yields CDR1 MNHEY and CDR2 SVGAGI. The length of the CDR3 is 14 residues. The table came from immunoSEQ multiplex PCR; TCRdb's copy has only in-frame clones and leaves some out. The profile covers 50,000 to 65,000 clones, with about 89% appearing a single time and roughly 6% taken by the ten largest. The specimen was peripheral blood, collected 28 days after the second dose of the MenACWY control vaccine. The V and J genes are TRBV6-5 and TRBJ2-2; 7 nucleotides agree with TRBD1. This sequence was found in an adult who received the MenACWY meningococcal vaccine as a control. The CDR3 DNA reads TGTGCCAGCAAGCAACCCGGGACAGCCGGGGAGCTGTTTTTT. Translation gives CASKQPGTAGELFF.